The 21 T cell receptor beta chains presented below share a single source sample, sequenced in a study of T cells in Graves' hyperthyroidism and ophthalmopathy. The source material, RNA transcripts, was used to amplify TCR beta CDR3 regions. HTBI primers were employed in a first-round RT-PCR of the TCR CDR3. TCRdb reanalysed the multiplex PCR reads using MiXCR and keeps one entry per CDR3 protein. The sample gives approximately 400,000 distinct CDR3 sequences, roughly 14% of which show up once; about 10% is in the top ten. The sequenced sample consisted of blood. The receptors were gathered from a woman aged 55-69 years with Graves' hyperthyroidism.

This clonotype was picked up many times. DNA of the CDR3: TGTGCCACCAGTGATTTGTCAGATACGCAGTATTTT. It encodes CATSDLSDTQYF. V is TRBV24-1 and J is TRBJ2-3; D is unclear. Germline assignment: CDR1 KGHDR and CDR2 SFDVKD. Trimming shortened V by 0 bases and J by 4 bases, and 1 base separated the two germline ends. The CDR3 is 12 amino acids.

This clonotype showed up many times. The chain uses TRBV12-3 or TRBV12-4 and TRBJ2-7; 10 bases map to TRBD2. V gave up 5 bases and J gave up 2 bases; unmatched junction bases: 6. CDR3 length equals 15 residues. Written as DNA, the CDR3 is TGTGCCAGCAGTCCTCTAGCGGGAGTCCCCTACGAGCAGTACTTC. It yields the protein CASSPLAGVPYEQYF.

J is TRBJ2-2 and V is TRBV20-1; TRBD2 is a possible D gene (6 bases). The V gene's germline CDR1 is DFQATT and CDR2 SNEGSKA (reference sequence). The CDR3 extends over 14 amino acids. V lost 6 bases to trimming and J lost 2 bases, with 13 bases between them. CDR3 sequence reads: CSATGELNTGELFF. CDR3 DNA sequence: TGCAGTGCGACGGGGGAATTAAACACCGGGGAGCTGTTTTTT.

At least ten counts were recorded for this clonotype. Here the CDR3 reads CASSRGGGGYEQYF. The CDR3, as DNA: TGTGCCAGCAGCCGCGGGGGCGGGGGCTACGAGCAGTACTTC. V gene TRBV3-1 combines with J gene TRBJ2-7; D is perhaps TRBD2 (7 bases). This CDR3 is 14 amino acids long. Trimming removed 4 bases at V and 3 bases at J, with 13 bases between. The V gene's germline CDR1 is LGHDT and CDR2 YNNKEL (reference sequence).

This clonotype has a count of ten or more. Written as DNA, the CDR3 is TGTGCCAGCAGTTTAATCCCGACCCACGGGGATACGCAGTATTTT. This codes for CASSLIPTHGDTQYF. The chain recombines TRBV28 with TRBJ2-3; D uncertain. CDR1 and CDR2 (germline): MDHEN, SYDVKM. The CDR3 consists of 15 residues. The V end lost 2 bases, the J end lost 6 bases, and 15 bases lay between the germline ends.

The rearrangement uses TRBV5-1 and TRBJ2-1; 7 bases map to TRBD2. The CDR3 contains 16 residues. The V and J ends lost 0 bases and 5 bases, in that order; junction bases with no gene match: 8. The germline gives CDR1 SGHRS, CDR2 YFSETQ. DNA for the CDR3: TGCGCCAGCAGCTTGGGGCGTCTAGCGGACAACAATGAGCAGTTCTTC. Residues: CASSLGRLADNNEQFF.

This chain links TRBV4-1 with TRBJ1-1; D call uncertain. CDR1 and CDR2 (germline): MGHRA, YSYEKL. Trimming pared 0 bases from V and 2 bases from J, leaving 7 bases between. The CDR3 runs 14 residues. Here the CDR3 DNA reads TGCGCCAGCAGCCAAGAGGCACTCAACACTGAAGCTTTCTTT. It is translated as CASSQEALNTEAFF.

This clonotype was seen many times. The rearrangement joins TRBV10-1 to TRBJ2-3; D tentatively reads TRBD1 or TRBD2 (5 bases each). The CDR3 consists of 14 residues. V dropped 3 bases and J dropped 1 base, with 8 bases sitting between them. Looked up from germline, CDR1 is WNHNN and CDR2 is SYGVQD (reference sequence). DNA for the CDR3: TGCGCCAGCAGTGATGGGGGAGGCACAGATACGCAGTATTTT. Its protein is CASSDGGGTDTQYF.

The chain links TRBV20-1 to TRBJ2-3, with 10 bases lining up with TRBD2. The CDR3 has 17 amino acids. CDR1 is DFQATT, CDR2 SNEGSKA, per germline (reference sequence). J lost 7 bases, V lost 1 base, and 14 bases had no gene match. Here the CDR3 reads CSARARRQAGGPHTQYF. In DNA, the CDR3 is TGCAGTGCTAGAGCGCGGCGCCAAGCGGGAGGGCCCCATACGCAGTATTTT.

The chain recombines TRBV5-1 with TRBJ1-6; 9 bases fit TRBD1. V lost 4 bases, J lost 5 bases, and 4 bases stayed unmatched. The CDR3 sequence is 15 residues long. The germline gives CDR1 SGHRS, CDR2 YFSETQ. CDR3 nucleotides: TGCGCCAGCAGCCTACGGACAGGGGATAATTCACCCCTCCACTTT. Translation: CASSLRTGDNSPLHF. Full variable domain (outside the CDR3, taken from reference TRBV5-1 and TRBJ1-6): KAGVTQTPRYLIKTRGQQVTLSCSPISGHRSVSWYQQTPGQGLQFLFEYFSETQRNKGNFPGRFSGRQFSNSRSEMNVSTLELGDSALYLCASSLRTGDNSPLHFGNGTRLTVT.

J is TRBJ2-7 and V is TRBV12-3 or TRBV12-4; D perhaps matches TRBD1 (6 bases). This CDR3 region has 12 residues. Between the trimmed V and J ends, which lost 8 bases and 8 bases, there was a span of 16 bases. The CDR3: CASGTSATQQYF. CDR3 nucleotide sequence: TGTGCCAGCGGGACAAGCGCTACCCAGCAGTACTTC.

This clonotype was seen at least ten times. V gene TRBV18 combines with J gene TRBJ2-3, with D possibly TRBD1 on 6 matching bases. The CDR3 covers 15 residues. V lost 3 bases, J lost 2 bases, and 12 bases lay in between. CDR1 KGHSH and CDR2 LQKENI come from the germline V gene. The CDR3 sequence is CASSPTTGHTDTQYF. CDR3 in DNA: TGTGCCAGCTCACCCACCACAGGGCACACAGATACGCAGTATTTT.

This chain joins TRBV2 and TRBJ2-3; a weak D match, TRBD2 (6 bases). From germline, CDR1 is SNHLY and CDR2 FYNNEI. V lost 3 bases and J lost 0, with 13 bases in between. CDR3 size: 16 residues. The CDR3 protein is CASSEGLEGSTDTQYF. The CDR3 DNA reads as TGTGCCAGCAGTGAGGGTTTGGAGGGAAGCACAGATACGCAGTATTTT.

There are many counts of this clonotype. This chain connects TRBV20-1 to TRBJ2-4; a weak D match, TRBD1 (6 bases). The V and J ends lost 1 base and 7 bases respectively, with 8 bases between them. Per germline, CDR1 DFQATT and CDR2 SNEGSKA (reference sequence). The CDR3 length is 12 residues. This chain's CDR3 is CSARGQGNIQYF. DNA of the CDR3: TGCAGTGCTAGAGGGCAGGGGAACATTCAGTACTTC.

This chain uses TRBV28 with TRBJ2-2; D may be TRBD2 (5 bases). This CDR3 region has 15 residues. CDR1 and CDR2 (germline): MDHEN, SYDVKM. Trimming shortened V by 4 bases and J by 2 bases, and 11 bases separated the two germline ends. CDR3 nucleotide sequence: TGTGCCAGCAGTTGGGGAGCGGTAAACACCGGGGAGCTGTTTTTT. Protein: CASSWGAVNTGELFF.

This clonotype was found many times. V and J are TRBV7-2 and TRBJ2-7; D not certain. The CDR3 has 14 amino acids. CDR1 is SGHTA, CDR2 FQGNSA, per germline. Trimming cost V 1 base and J 2 bases, with 9 bases left between them. Here the CDR3 DNA reads TGTGCCAGCAGCTTAGGTCGCTTGGCCTACGAGCAGTACTTC. The encoded protein is CASSLGRLAYEQYF.

This clonotype was detected many times. The CDR3 nucleotides read TGCAGTGCCATAGATGAGACTAGCGGGATAGCTACGCAGTATTTT. This gives the protein CSAIDETSGIATQYF. This sequence joins TRBV20-1 and TRBJ2-3; TRBD2 matches at 11 bases. Germline V gene sequence: CDR1 DFQATT, CDR2 SNEGSKA (reference sequence). The CDR3 has 15 amino acids. Trimming removed 6 bases from V and 8 bases from J; junction bases left unmatched: 13.

J is TRBJ1-3 and V is TRBV28; 7 bases match TRBD1. Germline V gene lookup returns CDR1 MDHEN and CDR2 SYDVKM. The CDR3 totals 16 residues. The V gene end was trimmed by 3 bases and the J gene end by 0 bases; junction bases not matched to a gene: 5. The CDR3 DNA reads as TGTGCCAGCAGTTTGGCCGGGACAGTCTCTGGAAACACCATATATTTT. Translated: CASSLAGTVSGNTIYF. The entire variable domain, with the rest obtained from reference TRBV28 and TRBJ1-3, is as follows: DVKVTQSSRYLVKRTGEKVFLECVQDMDHENMFWYRQDPGLGLRLIYFSYDVKMKEKGDIPEGYSVSREKKERFSLILESASTNQTSMYLCASSLAGTVSGNTIYFGEGSWLTVV.

This clonotype appeared many times. The chain carries TRBV29-1 and TRBJ1-1; 10 positions agree with TRBD1. After removal of 1 base from V and 4 bases from J, the junction contained 6 bases not matched to a gene. The germline V gene encodes CDR1 SQVTM and CDR2 ANQGSEA. The CDR3 loop spans 15 amino acids. The CDR3 sequence is CSVEVGQGTGTEAFF. The DNA of the CDR3 is TGCAGCGTTGAAGTGGGACAGGGGACAGGCACTGAAGCTTTCTTT.

This chain joins TRBV20-1 and TRBJ2-7; 7 bases are a match to TRBD2. Germline loops: CDR1 DFQATT, CDR2 SNEGSKA (reference sequence). The length of the CDR3 is 16 residues. Trimming at V came to 0 bases and at J to 6 bases, leaving 14 bases not matched to a gene. The CDR3, as DNA: TGCAGTGCTAGAGATGCCCAGGTGGCGGGAGCAGGCGAGCAGTACTTC. It specifies CSARDAQVAGAGEQYF.

The table lists this clonotype with many counts. CDR3 nucleotides: TGTGCCAGCAGTTACAGAGACAACACTGAAGCTTTCTTT. Encoded protein: CASSYRDNTEAFF. V and J are TRBV6-1 and TRBJ1-1, with D hard to call. The CDR3 is 13 residues long. V dropped 5 bases and J dropped 2 bases, with 9 bases sitting between them. The germline gives CDR1 MNHNS, CDR2 SASEGT.